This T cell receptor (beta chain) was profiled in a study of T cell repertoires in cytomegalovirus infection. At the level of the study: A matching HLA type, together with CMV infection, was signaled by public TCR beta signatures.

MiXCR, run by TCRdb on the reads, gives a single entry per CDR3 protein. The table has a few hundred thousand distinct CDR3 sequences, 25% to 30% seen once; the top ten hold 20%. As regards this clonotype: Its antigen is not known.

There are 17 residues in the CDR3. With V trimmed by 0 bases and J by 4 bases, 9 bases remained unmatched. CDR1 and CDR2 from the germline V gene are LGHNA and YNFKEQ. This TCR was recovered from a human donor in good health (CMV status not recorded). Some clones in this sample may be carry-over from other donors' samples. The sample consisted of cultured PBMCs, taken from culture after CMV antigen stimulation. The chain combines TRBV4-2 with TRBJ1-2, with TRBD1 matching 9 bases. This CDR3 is CASSQDSLTGGTYGYTF. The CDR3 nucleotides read TGTGCCAGCAGCCAAGATAGCTTGACAGGGGGTACCTATGGCTACACCTTC.